This T cell receptor (beta chain) derives from a study of CD8 T cells in ankylosing spondylitis. Germline CDR1 and CDR2: SGHAT and FQNNGV. V dropped 5 bases and J dropped 3; count of bases not matched to a gene: 9. The CDR3 sequence is 16 residues long. TCRdb passed the 5' RACE reads through MiXCR, listing each CDR3 protein once. The sample records under 450,000 distinct CDR3 sequences, about 20% being singletons. This clonotype occurred a few times. The chain is built from TRBV11-2 and TRBJ2-1, with 8 bases matching TRBD2. The receptor's source is a male donor with ankylosing spondylitis or in good health (not recorded which). The source material was blood, either unsorted or a sorted T cell fraction (not recorded which). In DNA form, the CDR3 reads TGTGCCAGCAGCGCTCCAGCGGGGGATTTCTACAATGAGCAGTTCTTC. Translation: CASSAPAGDFYNEQFF.